This section outlines one T cell receptor (beta chain) sequence together with its context. The entry originates in a study of blood T cell repertoires in COVID-19. Study context: COVID-19 samples, acute and convalescent, were from the United States, Italy and Spain. Sources were T cells, B-cell-depleted T cells, or PBMCs; the material itself was cDNA or gDNA.

As originally analysed: Reference gene primer amplification gave nucleated cell count estimates. Using immunoSEQ multiplex PCR, the repertoire was profiled, and TCRdb retains in-frame clones only, with some absent. The V and J calls and clone size were taken over from that table, and D and trimming were inferred from the DNA. This table has roughly 230,000 clones, about 83% appearing once. Germline V CDR1 and CDR2: SGHAT, FQDESV (reference sequence). The CDR3 totals 14 residues. V was trimmed by 3 bases and J by 7 bases, leaving 16 bases between them. Sequencing was carried out using peripheral blood. This TCR derives from a woman aged 45-65 years with acute or convalescent COVID-19. The J gene is TRBJ2-7, the V gene TRBV11-1; a weak D match, TRBD2 (6 bases). The CDR3 bases are TGTGCCAGCAGCTTCAGACAAGCTCTAGCGGAGCAGTACTTC. Residues: CASSFRQALAEQYF.